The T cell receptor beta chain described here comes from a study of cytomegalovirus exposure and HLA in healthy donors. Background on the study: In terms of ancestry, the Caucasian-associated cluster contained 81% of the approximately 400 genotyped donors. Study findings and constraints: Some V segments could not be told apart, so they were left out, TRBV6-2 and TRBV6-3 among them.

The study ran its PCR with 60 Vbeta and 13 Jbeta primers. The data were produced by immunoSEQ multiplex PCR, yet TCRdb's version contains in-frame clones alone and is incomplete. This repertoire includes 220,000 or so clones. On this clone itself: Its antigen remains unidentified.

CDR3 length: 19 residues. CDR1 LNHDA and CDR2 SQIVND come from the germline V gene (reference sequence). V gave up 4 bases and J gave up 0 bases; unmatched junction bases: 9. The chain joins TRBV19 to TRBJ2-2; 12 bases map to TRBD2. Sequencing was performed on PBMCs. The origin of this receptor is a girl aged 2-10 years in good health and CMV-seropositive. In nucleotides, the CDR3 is TGTGCCAGTAGTAAAAGGACTAGCGGGACCTACGCGAACACCGGGGAGCTGTTTTTT. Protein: CASSKRTSGTYANTGELFF.